A selection of T cell receptor beta chains follows, all from one sample in a study of OX40 agonist ivuxolimab in advanced cancers. Profiled with immunoSEQ multiplex PCR; TCRdb holds only in-frame clones, not every one. The sample records approximately 38,000 clones, around 93% being singletons. The sequences come from CD4+ or CD8+ T cells sorted from blood, collected in a trial of the OX40 agonist ivuxolimab. Receptors originate from an adult with an advanced solid tumor such as melanoma, head and neck, liver or kidney cancer. The CDR3 runs from the conserved cysteine through the conserved F or W. The D gene is left open where the match is weak. Clone sizes are given selectively: once, few, many, or a class where the clone is expanded.

clone_size,v_call,d_call,j_call,cdr3_aa,cdr3_nt
.,TRBV29-1,.,TRBJ1-1,CSVVGGREGTEAFF,TGCAGCGTTGTGGGAGGCAGGGAAGGCACTGAAGCTTTCTTT
.,TRBV27,.,TRBJ2-1,CASGSYNEQFF,TGTGCCAGCGGCTCCTACAATGAGCAGTTCTTC
.,TRBV7-6,.,TRBJ2-1,CASSRTYNEQFF,TGTGCCAGCAGCCGTACCTACAATGAGCAGTTCTTC
.,TRBV7-6,TRBD1,TRBJ1-6,CASSRRDRHNSPLHF,TGTGCCAGCAGCCGCCGGGACAGACATAATTCACCCCTCCACTTT
.,TRBV6-6,.,TRBJ2-7,CASSWGGAGYEQYF,TGTGCCAGCAGCTGGGGGGGGGCTGGATACGAGCAGTACTTC
once,TRBV5-8,.,TRBJ2-5,CASSYPVDLQETQYF,TGTGCCAGCAGCTACCCGGTGGACCTACAAGAGACCCAGTACTTC
.,TRBV6-6,.,TRBJ1-2,CASSGTDQTYGYTF,TGTGCCAGCAGTGGGACGGACCAAACCTATGGCTACACCTTC
.,TRBV15,.,TRBJ1-1,CATSSQGRVTEAFF,TGTGCCACCAGCAGCCAGGGGAGGGTAACTGAAGCTTTCTTT
.,TRBV6-1,TRBD1,TRBJ1-5,CASSVLDRGNQPQHF,TGTGCCAGCAGTGTCCTGGACAGGGGCAATCAGCCCCAGCATTTT
.,TRBV29-1,TRBD1,TRBJ1-2,CSVGPGTGNYGYTF,TGCAGCGTGGGTCCCGGGACAGGGAACTATGGCTACACCTTC
once,TRBV15,TRBD1,TRBJ2-1,CATSRERDRSNEQFF,TGTGCCACCAGCAGAGAAAGGGACAGGTCGAATGAGCAGTTCTTC
.,TRBV10-2,.,TRBJ2-2,CASYGGELFF,TGCGCCAGCTACGGGGGGGAGCTGTTTTTT
.,TRBV21-1,.,TRBJ2-2,CASSRPTGEHDLKGDAGELFF,TGTGCCAGCAGCAGACCGACAGGGGAACACGATCTCAAGGGAGATGCCGGGGAGCTGTTTTTT
.,TRBV14,.,TRBJ2-1,CASSSKGGGRSAYNEQFF,TGTGCCAGCAGCTCTAAGGGGGGTGGAAGGTCGGCCTACAATGAGCAGTTCTTC
once,TRBV19,TRBD2,TRBJ2-3,CASSIGLAGPGVTDTQYF,TGTGCCAGTAGTATAGGACTAGCGGGACCCGGTGTCACAGATACGCAGTATTTT
.,TRBV11-2,.,TRBJ2-7,CASSGAREQYF,TGTGCCAGCAGTGGAGCCCGCGAGCAGTACTTC
once,TRBV6-6,.,TRBJ2-4,CASFEGLDIQYF,TGTGCCAGCTTTGAGGGGCTCGACATTCAGTACTTC
.,TRBV10-3,.,TRBJ1-5,CAISEFVGANQPQHF,TGTGCCATCAGTGAGTTCGTGGGGGCCAATCAGCCCCAGCATTTT
once,TRBV4-1,.,TRBJ1-5,CASSQGRGLGPQHF,TGCGCCAGCAGCCAAGGTAGAGGGTTAGGGCCCCAGCATTTT
large,TRBV29-1,TRBD1,TRBJ2-5,CSGDSVGRETQYF,TGCAGCGGGGACAGTGTCGGGCGAGAGACCCAGTACTTC
.,TRBV28,TRBD1,TRBJ2-7,CASSLWLRQGGEQYF,TGTGCCAGCAGTTTATGGTTAAGACAGGGGGGCGAGCAGTACTTC
once,TRBV19,TRBD2,TRBJ2-7,CASSMWREGLYEQYF,TGTGCCAGTAGTATGTGGCGGGAGGGCCTCTACGAGCAGTACTTC
.,TRBV6-5,TRBD2,TRBJ2-7,CASRGLADNEQYF,TGTGCCAGCAGAGGGCTAGCGGACAACGAGCAGTACTTC
.,TRBV5-5,TRBD1,TRBJ1-4,CASSSDRVGLFF,TGTGCCAGCAGCTCCGACAGGGTTGGACTGTTTTTT
.,TRBV11-2,TRBD1,TRBJ1-1,CASSLWDSDTEAFF,TGTGCCAGCAGCTTATGGGACAGCGACACTGAAGCTTTCTTT
.,TRBV7-9,.,TRBJ2-1,CASSLNNEQFF,TGTGCCAGCAGCCTGAACAATGAGCAGTTCTTC
.,TRBV19,.,TRBJ2-1,CASSTQGLSSYNEQFF,TGTGCCAGTAGTACTCAAGGACTTAGCTCCTACAATGAGCAGTTCTTC
.,TRBV18,.,TRBJ1-5,CASSPGDSNQPQHF,TGTGCCAGCTCACCGGGAGATAGCAATCAGCCCCAGCATTTT
.,TRBV20-1,.,TRBJ2-7,CSAAEGYEQYF,TGCAGTGCCGCCGAGGGTTACGAGCAGTACTTC
.,TRBV5-4,.,TRBJ2-3,CASSLELSTDTQYF,TGTGCCAGCAGCTTGGAGCTGAGCACAGATACGCAGTATTTT
.,TRBV29-1,TRBD1,TRBJ2-7,CSVEGTGEVYEQYF,TGCAGCGTTGAGGGGACAGGGGAGGTCTACGAGCAGTACTTC
.,TRBV7-9,TRBD1,TRBJ1-2,CASSRDRVRPTF,TGTGCCAGCAGCCGAGACAGGGTCAGACCCACCTTC
.,TRBV27,TRBD2,TRBJ2-1,CASSFGLSGSSNEQFF,TGTGCCAGCAGTTTTGGGCTGAGCGGGAGTAGTAATGAGCAGTTCTTC
.,TRBV19,.,TRBJ2-7,CASSNGQPYEQYF,TGTGCCAGTAGCAACGGACAGCCCTACGAGCAGTACTTC
few,TRBV5-1,.,TRBJ2-3,CASSLGDGGTDTQYF,TGCGCCAGCAGCTTGGGGGACGGCGGAACAGATACGCAGTATTTT
.,TRBV5-1,TRBD1,TRBJ2-7,CASSSGTGVWEQYF,TGCGCCAGCAGCTCCGGGACAGGGGTTTGGGAGCAGTACTTC
.,TRBV27,TRBD2,TRBJ2-7,CASSLGGRHDEQYF,TGTGCCAGCAGTTTGGGCGGGAGACACGACGAGCAGTACTTC
.,TRBV27,TRBD2,TRBJ2-3,CASSPGGPLDTQYF,TGTGCCAGCAGTCCGGGAGGGCCGCTAGATACGCAGTATTTT
.,TRBV7-9,.,TRBJ1-1,CASSLDWGLPEAFF,TGTGCCAGCAGCTTAGATTGGGGGTTGCCTGAAGCTTTCTTT
.,TRBV27,.,TRBJ1-1,CASSLMGGVNTEAFF,TGTGCCAGCAGTCTGATGGGGGGAGTGAACACTGAAGCTTTCTTT
.,TRBV28,.,TRBJ1-5,CASSPEVLRKPQHF,TGTGCCAGCAGTCCCGAGGTCTTAAGGAAGCCCCAGCATTTT
.,TRBV6-1,.,TRBJ1-2,CASSDPANYGYTF,TGTGCCAGCAGCGACCCTGCTAACTATGGCTACACCTTC
.,TRBV2,TRBD2,TRBJ2-1,CATRGTSGYNEQFF,TGTGCCACCAGGGGGACTAGCGGATACAATGAGCAGTTCTTC
once,TRBV2,.,TRBJ1-2,CASSESILTEPNYGYTF,TGTGCCAGCAGCGAGAGTATTTTAACGGAACCTAACTATGGCTACACCTTC
.,TRBV4-1,.,TRBJ2-1,CASSHVLAPTEQFF,TGCGCCAGCAGCCATGTGCTAGCGCCAACCGAGCAGTTCTTC
once,TRBV2,.,TRBJ2-4,CASQGLDMAKNIQYF,TGTGCCAGTCAGGGGTTGGATATGGCCAAAAACATTCAGTACTTC
.,TRBV5-5,TRBD2,TRBJ2-7,CASSLVAGVYEQYF,TGTGCCAGCAGCTTGGTTGCGGGGGTCTACGAGCAGTACTTC